Below are 23 T cell receptor beta chains sequenced from a single sample in a study of monozygotic twins with inflammatory bowel disease. TCRdb reprocessed the 5' RACE reads; each CDR3 protein has one entry and no DNA is given. This sample contains around 410,000 distinct CDR3 sequences. Sequencing used blood. These receptors were collected from a human donor with ulcerative colitis or Crohn's disease, or a healthy co-twin of an affected twin (not recorded which).

The rearrangement uses TRBV18 and TRBJ1-3. The CDR3 totals 16 residues. The germline V gene encodes CDR1 KGHSH and CDR2 LQKENI. The CDR3 sequence is CASSPPKGISGNTIYF.

The chain is built from TRBV10-3 and TRBJ2-1; checking the TCRdb D call of TRBD2 is not possible without DNA. Germline CDR1 is ENHRY and CDR2 is SYGVKD. This CDR3 has 16 amino acids. Here the CDR3 reads CAISESLAGINNEQFF.

This sequence joins TRBV28 and TRBJ2-5; the TCRdb D gene call, TRBD1, has no DNA to confirm it. CDR1 MDHEN and CDR2 SYDVKM come from the germline V gene. The CDR3 covers 13 residues. The CDR3 reads CASSSGQKETQYF. The full variable domain, its missing parts supplied by reference TRBV28 and TRBJ2-5, is DVKVTQSSRYLVKRTGEKVFLECVQDMDHENMFWYRQDPGLGLRLIYFSYDVKMKEKGDIPEGYSVSREKKERFSLILESASTNQTSMYLCASSSGQKETQYFGPGTRLLVL.

The chain couples TRBV6-1 to TRBJ1-2; TCRdb returns TRBD1, unconfirmable since there is no DNA. The CDR3 is made up of 15 amino acids. In germline, CDR1 is MNHNS, CDR2 SASEGT. This chain's CDR3 is CASNPLDRERYGYTF.

The chain carries TRBV7-8 and TRBJ1-2. Looked up from germline, CDR1 is SGHVS and CDR2 is FQNEAQ. The CDR3 is 15 residues long. CDR3: CASSSRGGVNYGYTF.

CDR3 protein: CASSPFVTGGNQPQHF. This sequence joins TRBV7-2 and TRBJ1-5; TCRdb's D call, TRBD1, is unchecked because there is no DNA. Germline V gene lookup returns CDR1 SGHTA and CDR2 FQGNSA. The CDR3 is 16 amino acids.

The rearrangement joins TRBV27 to TRBJ1-3. The CDR3 is 13 residues long. Germline values: CDR1 MNHEY, CDR2 SMNVEV (reference sequence). CDR3 residues: CASRDSSGNTIYF.

The chain carries TRBV7-2 and TRBJ2-4. Germline lookup yields CDR1 SGHTA and CDR2 FQGNSA. The CDR3 loop spans 14 amino acids. The CDR3 loop is CASSFSGGNNIQYF.

This sequence joins TRBV3-1 and TRBJ2-4; TCRdb picks TRBD2, but there is no DNA to check that call. This CDR3 region has 21 residues. The germline CDR1 and CDR2 sequences are LGHDT and YNNKEL (reference sequence). The CDR3 here is CASSQEPPLAGAQGAKNIQYF.

This rearrangement joins TRBV6-5 to TRBJ1-6; the D gene TCRdb calls, TRBD1, cannot be checked with no DNA. CDR3 length: 15 amino acids. Germline V CDR1 and CDR2: MNHEY, SVGAGI. The CDR3 sequence: CASSYNGQPDSPLHF.

The chain joins TRBV10-2 to TRBJ2-4; TCRdb picks TRBD2, but there is no DNA to check that call. Germline V gene sequence: CDR1 WSHSY, CDR2 SAAADI. The CDR3 is made up of 14 amino acids. This chain's CDR3 is CASSQGAGGYIQYF.

This chain connects TRBV12-3 or TRBV12-4 to TRBJ1-5; checking the TCRdb D call of TRBD1 is not possible without DNA. The CDR3 is made up of 12 amino acids. Here the CDR3 reads CASKRGNQPQHF.

The rearrangement joins TRBV12-3 or TRBV12-4 to TRBJ2-2; the TCRdb call, TRBD2, lacks DNA for checking. There are 14 residues in the CDR3. The CDR3 region is CARDPGGPSGELFF.

The V call is TRBV12-3 or TRBV12-4, the J call TRBJ1-3. The CDR3 consists of 14 residues. CDR3 in amino acids: CASSLARSGNTIYF.

CDR3 loop: CSVLDRGNSGYTF. The V gene is TRBV29-1, the J gene TRBJ1-2; TCRdb outputs TRBD1, but without DNA this stays unchecked. There are 13 residues in the CDR3. Germline V gene lookup returns CDR1 SQVTM and CDR2 ANQGSEA.

CDR3 in amino acids: CASSEPTSGQTIPKTQFF. V usage is TRBV2 and J usage is TRBJ2-1; TCRdb's D gene call, TRBD2, goes unchecked for lack of DNA. This CDR3 contains 18 residues. Looked up from germline, CDR1 is SNHLY and CDR2 is FYNNEI.

This chain links TRBV10-2 with TRBJ2-5; absent DNA, TCRdb's TRBD2 call cannot be checked. The CDR3 covers 16 residues. Germline CDR1 is WSHSY and CDR2 is SAAADI. CDR3: CASSPTSGGLRETQYF.

The chain is built from TRBV7-8 and TRBJ1-5. Germline V lookup: CDR1 SGHVS, CDR2 FQNEAQ. The CDR3 runs 14 residues. CDR3 in amino acids: CASSLALGNQPQHF. The full variable domain, its missing parts supplied by reference TRBV7-8 and TRBJ1-5, is GAGVSQSPRYKVAKRGQDVALRCDPISGHVSLFWYQQALGQGPEFLTYFQNEAQLDKSGLPSDRFFAERPEGSVSTLKIQRTQQEDSAVYLCASSLALGNQPQHFGDGTRLSIL.

The CDR3 region is CASTRGAGVNRNEQYF. The chain is built from TRBV28 and TRBJ2-7; TCRdb picks TRBD2, but there is no DNA to check that call. From germline, CDR1 is MDHEN and CDR2 SYDVKM. This CDR3 has 16 amino acids.

The chain employs TRBV6-2 or TRBV6-3 and TRBJ1-2; TCRdb selects TRBD1, and the lack of DNA leaves this call unchecked. Germline CDR1 reads MNHEY; CDR2 reads SVGEGT. The CDR3 runs to 16 residues. This chain's CDR3 is CASRGPGQGISGGYTF.

V usage is TRBV29-1 and J usage is TRBJ2-7; TCRdb selects TRBD1, and the lack of DNA leaves this call unchecked. The CDR3 totals 13 residues. Looked up from germline, CDR1 is SQVTM and CDR2 is ANQGSEA. The CDR3: CSALVRDRVEQYF.

V gene TRBV12-3 or TRBV12-4 combines with J gene TRBJ2-3; the TRBD1 assignment by TCRdb is unverifiable without DNA. CDR3 length: 15 amino acids. CDR3: CASRLTGGNADTQYF.

The V call is TRBV11-2, the J call TRBJ2-3. Germline CDR1 and CDR2: SGHAT and FQNNGV. This CDR3 comprises 17 residues. The CDR3 reads CASSRLGGVSSTDTQYF.